The T cell receptor (beta chain) under discussion was sequenced for a study of CD4 T cells in relation to SARS-CoV-2 and coronaviruses. The overall study: The negative reference was HIV-1 Nef peptide pool or peptide-free culture. Findings and caveats of the study: No crossreactivity against non-spike viral proteins was tested here.

Unexposed donor CD4+ T cells date from about 2011-2018, before the COVID-19 pandemic. CD4+ T cells were isolated from the cells after nine to eleven days of culture. Testing used SARS-CoV-2 S/N and four cold-coronavirus spikes on unexposed-donor CD4+ T cells, cells permitting. Half the medium was replaced with IL-2 medium on days 3 and 7. Concerning this clone itself: The antigen is unknown.

The method was immunoSEQ multiplex PCR; TCRdb's version includes in-frame clones alone and lacks a portion of them. The data show some 19,000 clones, more than 60% seen once. The sample consisted of CD4+ T cells from PBMCs, cultured in vitro. The clonotype was recovered from a human donor in good health.

CDR3: CASSSPGAQEGSYNEQFF. The CDR3 nucleotides are TGTGCCAGCAGCTCCCCGGGGGCGCAGGAAGGGTCCTACAATGAGCAGTTCTTC. The chain recombines TRBV7-9 with TRBJ2-1; D may correspond to TRBD1 or TRBD2 (6 bases each). The germline gives CDR1 SEHNR, CDR2 FQNEAQ (reference sequence). V dropped 4 bases and J dropped 1 base, with 20 bases sitting between them. The CDR3 spans 18 residues.